Sequencing of this T cell receptor (beta chain) was carried out in a study of Ad26.COV2.S vaccination and SARS-CoV-2 variants. Turning to the study itself: Ad26.COV2.S was injected intramuscularly once or twice, 56 days apart. Findings and caveats of the study: A substantial breadth of spike-specific CD8+ and CD4+ T cell responses after vaccination has been reported. Comparability of non-spike TCR breadth was observed across vaccine and placebo recipients. Ad26.COV2.S recipients had broader spike-specific TCRs (P = 0.0014).

Treatment defined: some 19 received Ad26.COV2.S at low or high dose, single or two shots; 5 received placebo; per-sample allocation not given. Sampling was done on day 63 after the first vaccine or placebo injection. Data came from immunoSEQ multiplex PCR; TCRdb stores just in-frame clones and leaves some out. The sample yields around 400,000 clones, around nine tenths seen once. The CDR3 has 13 amino acids. V shed 1 base and J shed 4 bases, with 5 bases lying between them. As to this clone: As yet, its antigen is unknown.

This chain links TRBV12-3 or TRBV12-4 with TRBJ1-5, with D uncertain. This clonotype was sampled from a person aged 18 to 65 who received the Ad26.COV2.S COVID-19 vaccine or a placebo. The specimen comprised peripheral blood, sampled in a trial of Ad26.COV2.S vaccine versus placebo. The CDR3 spells CASSLDGNQPQHF. CDR3 coding DNA: TGTGCCAGCAGTTTAGACGGTAATCAGCCCCAGCATTTT.